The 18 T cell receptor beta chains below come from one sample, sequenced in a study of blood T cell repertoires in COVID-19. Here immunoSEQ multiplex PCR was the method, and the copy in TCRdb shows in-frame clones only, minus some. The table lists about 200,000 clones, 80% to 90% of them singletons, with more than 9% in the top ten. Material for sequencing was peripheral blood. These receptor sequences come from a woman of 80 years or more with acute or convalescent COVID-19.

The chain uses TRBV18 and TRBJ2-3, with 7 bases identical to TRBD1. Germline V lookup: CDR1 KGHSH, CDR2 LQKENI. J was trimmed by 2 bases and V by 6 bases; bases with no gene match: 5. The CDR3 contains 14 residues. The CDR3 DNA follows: TGTGCCAGCTCGCTAGACAGGGTCACAGATACGCAGTATTTT. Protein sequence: CASSLDRVTDTQYF. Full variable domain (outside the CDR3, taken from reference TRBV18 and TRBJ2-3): NAGVMQNPRHLVRRRGQEARLRCSPMKGHSHVYWYRQLPEEGLKFMVYLQKENIIDESGMPKERFSAEFPKEGPSILRIQQVVRGDSAAYFCASSLDRVTDTQYFGPGTRLTVL.

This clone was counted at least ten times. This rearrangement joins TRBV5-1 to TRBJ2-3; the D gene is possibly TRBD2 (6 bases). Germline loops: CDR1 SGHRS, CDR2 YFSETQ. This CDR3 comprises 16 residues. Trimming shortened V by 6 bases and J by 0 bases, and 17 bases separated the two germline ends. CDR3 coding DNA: TGCGCCAGCAACCAAGGTGGCGGGACTAGCACAGATACGCAGTATTTT. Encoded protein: CASNQGGGTSTDTQYF.

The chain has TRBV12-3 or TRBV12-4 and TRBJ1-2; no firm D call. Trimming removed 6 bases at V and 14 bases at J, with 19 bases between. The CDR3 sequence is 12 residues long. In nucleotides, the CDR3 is TGTGCCAGCAGATCGGTTTCGGGAGCCGTAACCTTC. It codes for CASRSVSGAVTF.

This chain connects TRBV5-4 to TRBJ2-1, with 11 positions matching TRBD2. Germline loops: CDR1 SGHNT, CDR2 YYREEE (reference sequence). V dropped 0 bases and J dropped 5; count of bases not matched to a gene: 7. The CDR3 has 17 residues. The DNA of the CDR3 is TGTGCCAGCAGCTTGGCCTCTAGCGGGAGGCCTAACAATGAGCAGTTCTTC. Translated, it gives CASSLASSGRPNNEQFF.

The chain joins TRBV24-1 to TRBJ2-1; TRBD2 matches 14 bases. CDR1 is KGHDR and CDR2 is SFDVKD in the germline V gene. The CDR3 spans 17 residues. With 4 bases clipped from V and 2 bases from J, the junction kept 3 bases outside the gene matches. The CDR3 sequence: CATSELTSGGAYNEQFF. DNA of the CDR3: TGTGCCACCAGTGAATTGACTAGCGGGGGGGCCTACAATGAGCAGTTCTTC.

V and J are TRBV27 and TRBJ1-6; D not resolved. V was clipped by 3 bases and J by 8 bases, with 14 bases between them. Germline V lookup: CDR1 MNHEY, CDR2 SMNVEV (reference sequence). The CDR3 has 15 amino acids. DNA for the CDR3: TGTGCCAGCAGTTTGGAGGGTCTTGAGTATTCACCCCTCCACTTT. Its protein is CASSLEGLEYSPLHF.

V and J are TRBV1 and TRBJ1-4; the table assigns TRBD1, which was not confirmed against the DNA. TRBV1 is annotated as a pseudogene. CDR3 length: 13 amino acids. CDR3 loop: CTSSPGTAEKLFF. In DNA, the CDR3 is TGCACCAGCAGCCCCGGGACAGCCGAAAAACTGTTTTTT.

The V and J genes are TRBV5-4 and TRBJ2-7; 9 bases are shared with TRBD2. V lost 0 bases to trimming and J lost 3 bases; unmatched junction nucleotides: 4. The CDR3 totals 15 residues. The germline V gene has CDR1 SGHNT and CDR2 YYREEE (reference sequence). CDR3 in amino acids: CASSLDPSGIYEQYF. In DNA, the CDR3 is TGTGCCAGCAGCTTGGATCCTAGCGGGATCTACGAGCAGTACTTC. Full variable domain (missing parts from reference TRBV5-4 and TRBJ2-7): ETGVTQSPTHLIKTRGQQVTLRCSSQSGHNTVSWYQQALGQGPQFIFQYYREEENGRGNFPPRFSGLQFPNYSSELNVNALELDDSALYLCASSLDPSGIYEQYFGPGTRLTVT.

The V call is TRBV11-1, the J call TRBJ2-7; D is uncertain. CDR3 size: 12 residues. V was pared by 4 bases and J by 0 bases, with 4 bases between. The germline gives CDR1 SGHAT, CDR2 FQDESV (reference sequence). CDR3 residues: CASSSNSYEQYF. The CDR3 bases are TGTGCCAGCAGCTCTAACTCCTACGAGCAGTACTTC.

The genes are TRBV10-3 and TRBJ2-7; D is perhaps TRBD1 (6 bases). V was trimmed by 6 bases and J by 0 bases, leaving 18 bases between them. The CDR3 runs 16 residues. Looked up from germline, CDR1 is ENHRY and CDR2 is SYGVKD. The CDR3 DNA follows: TGTGCCATCAGCGCCCAGGGGACCCAGAGCTCCTACGAGCAGTACTTC. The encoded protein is CAISAQGTQSSYEQYF.

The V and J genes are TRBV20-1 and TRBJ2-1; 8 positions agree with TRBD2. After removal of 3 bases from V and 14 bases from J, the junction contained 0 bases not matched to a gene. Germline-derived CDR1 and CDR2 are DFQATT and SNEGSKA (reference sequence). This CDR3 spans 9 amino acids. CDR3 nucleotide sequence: TGCAGTGCTAGGACTAGCGAGTTCTTC. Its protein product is CSARTSEFF.

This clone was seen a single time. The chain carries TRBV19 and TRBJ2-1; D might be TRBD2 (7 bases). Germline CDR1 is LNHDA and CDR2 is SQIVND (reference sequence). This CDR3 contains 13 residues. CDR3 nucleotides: TGTGCTATACGGGGGGCCCATTGGAATGAGCAGTTCTTC. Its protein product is CAIRGAHWNEQFF.

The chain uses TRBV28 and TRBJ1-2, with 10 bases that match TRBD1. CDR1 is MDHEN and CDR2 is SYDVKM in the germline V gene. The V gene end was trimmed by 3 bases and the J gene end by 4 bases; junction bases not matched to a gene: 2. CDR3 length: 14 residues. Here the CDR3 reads CASSLGTGVYGYTF. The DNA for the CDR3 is TGTGCCAGCAGTTTGGGGACAGGGGTCTATGGCTACACCTTC.

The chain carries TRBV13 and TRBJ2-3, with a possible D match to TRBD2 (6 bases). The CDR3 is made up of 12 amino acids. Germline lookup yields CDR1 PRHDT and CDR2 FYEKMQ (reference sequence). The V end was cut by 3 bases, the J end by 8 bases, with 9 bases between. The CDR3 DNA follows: TGTGCCAGCAGCTTCCGGGAGACTACGCAGTATTTT. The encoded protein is CASSFRETTQYF.

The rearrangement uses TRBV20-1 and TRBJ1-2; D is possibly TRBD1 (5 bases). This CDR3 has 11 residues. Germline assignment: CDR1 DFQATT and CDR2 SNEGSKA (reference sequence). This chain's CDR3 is CVGQPDYGYTF. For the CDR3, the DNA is TGCGTGGGGCAGCCAGACTATGGCTACACCTTC.

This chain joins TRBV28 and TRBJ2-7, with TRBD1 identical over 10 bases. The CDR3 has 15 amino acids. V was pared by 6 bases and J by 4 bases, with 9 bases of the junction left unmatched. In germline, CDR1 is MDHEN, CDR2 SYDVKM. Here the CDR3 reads CASRDPPGQGYEQYF. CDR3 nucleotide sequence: TGTGCCAGCAGAGACCCTCCGGGACAGGGGTACGAGCAGTACTTC.

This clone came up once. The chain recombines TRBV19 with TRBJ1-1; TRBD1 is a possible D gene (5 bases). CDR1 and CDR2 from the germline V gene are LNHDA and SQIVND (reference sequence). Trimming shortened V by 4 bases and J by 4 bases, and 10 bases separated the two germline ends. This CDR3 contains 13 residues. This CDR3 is CASSTQGGTEAFF. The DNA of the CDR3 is TGTGCCAGTAGTACTCAGGGCGGCACTGAAGCTTTCTTT.

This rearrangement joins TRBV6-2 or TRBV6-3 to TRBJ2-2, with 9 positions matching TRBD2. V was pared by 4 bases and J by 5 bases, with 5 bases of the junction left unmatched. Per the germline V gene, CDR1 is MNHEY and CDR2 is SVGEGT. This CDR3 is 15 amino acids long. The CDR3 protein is CASSSRLAVTGELFF. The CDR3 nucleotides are TGTGCCAGCAGTTCTCGACTAGCGGTTACCGGGGAGCTGTTTTTT.